This T cell receptor (beta chain) was captured in a study of blood T cells in healthy people across ages. The second PCR ran about 7 to 12 cycles with a sample-barcoded 5' primer and J-beta primers. MiXCR, run by TCRdb on the 5' RACE reads, gives a single entry per CDR3 protein. The sample includes roughly 2 million distinct CDR3 sequences, roughly 52% of them seen just once. The ends lost 1 base at V and 6 bases at J; junction bases unmatched: 2. Looked up from germline, CDR1 is LGHNA and CDR2 is YNFKEQ. The CDR3 has 13 residues. This clonotype was observed many times. Staff drew 8 to 10 milliliters of peripheral blood from each donor.

Sample: blood. The chain joins TRBV4-2 to TRBJ1-2, with TRBD1 matching 7 bases. This sequence was found in a woman in her forties in good health. CDR3 region: CASSQGQGDGYTF. DNA for the CDR3: TGTGCCAGCAGCCAAGGGCAGGGGGATGGCTACACCTTC.